One T cell receptor beta chain is described in this entry. Its antigen is unidentified. CDR3 size: 18 residues. CDR1 and CDR2 from the germline V gene are MDHEN and SYDVKM. V was shortened by 4 bases and J by 6 bases, with 27 bases between the two germline ends. Template switching supplied a universal primer site; unique molecular identifiers were carried on the cDNA. TCRdb passed the 5' RACE reads through MiXCR, listing each CDR3 protein once. The sample includes around 960,000 distinct CDR3 sequences, over 9% of them seen just once. This sample is part of a study of identical twins. Study-level points and caveats: In monozygotic twins, models underestimated the sharing of out-of-frame TCR alpha.

All donors were healthy Caucasians. These data were likewise used in another study, on yellow fever vaccine responses in identical twins.

This TCR was sampled from a woman between 18 and 29 years old in good health. The chain combines TRBV28 with TRBJ1-2; tentative D call: TRBD1 (5 bases). The sequenced sample was PBMCs. The CDR3 DNA reads as TGTGCCAGCAGTTCAGCGGCTCCCACCGGGACCTCCAGCCATGGCTACACCTTC. Its protein is CASSSAAPTGTSSHGYTF.